These 9 T cell receptor beta chains came from one sample sequenced in a study of OX40 agonist ivuxolimab in advanced cancers. Assay: immunoSEQ multiplex PCR; the TCRdb copy retains only in-frame clones and omits some. The table has over 65,000 clones, approximately 85% seen once. The sequenced sample was CD4+ or CD8+ T cells sorted from blood, obtained in a trial of the OX40 agonist ivuxolimab. These receptors were taken from an adult with an advanced solid tumor such as melanoma, head and neck, liver or kidney cancer.

The chain couples TRBV30 to TRBJ1-4, with TRBD1 as a possible D gene (5 bases). Germline V CDR1 and CDR2: GTSNPN, SVGIG (reference sequence). The CDR3 spans 16 residues. V lost 6 bases to trimming and J lost 1 base, with 18 bases between them. The DNA for the CDR3 is TGTGCCTGTTGGGACTTCAAGGGGAGAACTAATGAAAAACTGTTTTTT. The encoded protein is CACWDFKGRTNEKLFF.

This clone was recorded once. The V call is TRBV9, the J call TRBJ1-1, with D uncertain. Trimming left V 3 bases short and J 1 base short, with 7 bases between. The CDR3 has 13 amino acids. Germline-derived CDR1 and CDR2 are SGDLS and YYNGEE. CDR3 residues: CASSARPNTEAFF. CDR3 DNA sequence: TGTGCCAGCAGCGCCCGGCCGAACACTGAAGCTTTCTTT.

This sequence joins TRBV19 and TRBJ2-5; D remains ambiguous. Per the germline V gene, CDR1 is LNHDA and CDR2 is SQIVND (reference sequence). Trimming took 1 base from V and 2 from J, leaving 11 bases between them. The CDR3 length is 15 residues. The CDR3, as DNA: TGTGCCAGTAGTATAGCCGGCCCCGGGCAAGAGACCCAGTACTTC. As protein: CASSIAGPGQETQYF.

The chain combines TRBV9 with TRBJ2-1, with 14 bases matching TRBD2. The V and J ends lost 2 bases and 0 bases, in that order; junction bases with no gene match: 4. Germline V gene data show CDR1 as SGDLS and CDR2 as YYNGEE. The CDR3 has 18 residues. CDR3 sequence reads: CASSVGTSGRVSYNEQFF. CDR3 sequence (DNA): TGTGCCAGCAGCGTTGGGACTAGCGGGAGAGTCTCCTACAATGAGCAGTTCTTC.

The V gene is TRBV27, the J gene TRBJ1-1; D possibly corresponds to TRBD1 (6 bases). The V end was cut by 0 bases, the J end by 1 base, with 12 bases between. CDR3 length equals 16 residues. The germline V gene has CDR1 MNHEY and CDR2 SMNVEV (reference sequence). The CDR3 bases are TGTGCCAGCAGTTTATCGTGGGGGCGCAGGAACACTGAAGCTTTCTTT. Residues: CASSLSWGRRNTEAFF.

Turning to this clone: The same CDR3 is also encoded by other DNA sequences in this sample. The J gene is TRBJ1-2, the V gene TRBV5-6; no clear D gene. Looked up from germline, CDR1 is SGHDT and CDR2 is YYEEEE. The V and J ends lost 5 bases and 5 bases respectively, with 10 bases between them. The CDR3 spans 12 residues. The CDR3 DNA reads TGTGCCAGCAGTGTGGAAGAGTATGGCTACACCTTC. Encoded protein: CASSVEEYGYTF.

The V gene is TRBV27, the J gene TRBJ2-1, with a weak D call TRBD2 (6 bases). Trimming pared 6 bases from V and 9 bases from J, leaving 15 bases between. Per the germline V gene, CDR1 is MNHEY and CDR2 is SMNVEV (reference sequence). CDR3 length: 13 residues. The CDR3 nucleotides read TGTGCCAGCAGGGGGACGACTAGTAGTGAGCAGTTCTTC. It is translated as CASRGTTSSEQFF.

The gene calls are TRBV7-6 and TRBJ2-7; 8 bases fit TRBD1. CDR1 SGHVS and CDR2 FNYEAQ come from the germline V gene. The CDR3 totals 13 residues. J lost 2 bases, V lost 6 bases, and 3 bases had no gene match. CDR3: CASSRTGTYEQYF. The CDR3, as DNA: TGTGCCAGCAGTAGGACAGGGACCTACGAGCAGTACTTC.

J is TRBJ2-2 and V is TRBV7-9, with no clear D. The CDR3 spans 15 residues. Germline lookup yields CDR1 SEHNR and CDR2 FQNEAQ (reference sequence). Trimming shortened V by 3 bases and J by 4 bases, and 12 bases separated the two germline ends. The CDR3 region has the DNA TGTGCCAGCAGCTTCCAGATCCCCGGCACCGGGGAGCTGTTTTTT. It translates to CASSFQIPGTGELFF. Full variable domain (missing parts from reference TRBV7-9 and TRBJ2-2): DTGVSQNPRHKITKRGQNVTFRCDPISEHNRLYWYRQTLGQGPEFLTYFQNEAQLEKSRLLSDRFSAERPKGSFSTLEIQRTEQGDSAMYLCASSFQIPGTGELFFGEGSRLTVL.